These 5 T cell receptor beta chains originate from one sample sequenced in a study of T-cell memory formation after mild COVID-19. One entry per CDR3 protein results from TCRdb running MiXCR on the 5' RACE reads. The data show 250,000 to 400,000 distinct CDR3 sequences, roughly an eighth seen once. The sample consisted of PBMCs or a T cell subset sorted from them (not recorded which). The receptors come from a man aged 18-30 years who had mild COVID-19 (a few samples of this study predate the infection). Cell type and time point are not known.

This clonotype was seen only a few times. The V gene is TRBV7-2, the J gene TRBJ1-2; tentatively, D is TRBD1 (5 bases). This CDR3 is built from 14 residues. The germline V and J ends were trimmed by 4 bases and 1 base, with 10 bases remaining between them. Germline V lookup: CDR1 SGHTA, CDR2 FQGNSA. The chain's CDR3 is CASSSWGYNYGYTF. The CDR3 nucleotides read TGTGCCAGCAGCTCCTGGGGGTATAACTATGGCTACACCTTC.

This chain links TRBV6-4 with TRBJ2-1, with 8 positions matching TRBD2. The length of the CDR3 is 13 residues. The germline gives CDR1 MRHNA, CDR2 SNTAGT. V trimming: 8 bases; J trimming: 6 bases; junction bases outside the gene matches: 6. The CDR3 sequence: CASQAGVGNEQFF. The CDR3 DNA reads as TGTGCCAGCCAAGCGGGGGTGGGCAATGAGCAGTTCTTC.

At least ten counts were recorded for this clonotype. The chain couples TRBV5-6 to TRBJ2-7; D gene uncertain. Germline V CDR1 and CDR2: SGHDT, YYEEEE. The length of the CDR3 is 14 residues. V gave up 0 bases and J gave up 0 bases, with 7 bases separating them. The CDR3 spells CASSLGGSSYEQYF. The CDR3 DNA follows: TGTGCCAGCAGCTTGGGAGGAAGCTCCTACGAGCAGTACTTC.

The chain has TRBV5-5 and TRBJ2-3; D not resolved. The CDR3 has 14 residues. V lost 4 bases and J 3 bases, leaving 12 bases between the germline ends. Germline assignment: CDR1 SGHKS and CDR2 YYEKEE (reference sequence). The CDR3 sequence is CASSRPSGTDTQYF. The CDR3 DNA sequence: TGTGCCAGCAGCCGGCCATCTGGGACAGATACGCAGTATTTT.

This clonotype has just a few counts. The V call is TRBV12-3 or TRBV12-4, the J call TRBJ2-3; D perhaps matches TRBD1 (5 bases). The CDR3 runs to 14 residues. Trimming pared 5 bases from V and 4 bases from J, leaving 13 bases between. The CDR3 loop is CASSIPGSADTQYF. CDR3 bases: TGTGCCAGCAGTATACCAGGGTCAGCAGATACGCAGTATTTT.